This TCR beta chain was documented in a study of T cells in Graves' hyperthyroidism and ophthalmopathy. Stability of Graves' hyperthyroidism was defined as absent ophthalmopathy progression within 18 months. TCR beta CDR3 regions were amplified from RNA transcripts. An initial round of RT-PCR targeting the TCR CDR3 relied on the HTBI primer set. Using its own MiXCR run on the multiplex PCR reads, TCRdb lists one record per CDR3 protein. Seen here are under 300,000 distinct CDR3 sequences, roughly an eighth observed once, and the top ten hold 7.9%. Trimming removed 3 bases from V and 4 bases from J, with 13 bases in between. The germline V gene has CDR1 SGHTS and CDR2 YDEGEE. The CDR3 covers 14 residues.

V and J are TRBV5-8 and TRBJ2-5; D could derive from TRBD1 or TRBD2 (6 bases each). The sample consisted of blood. This TCR was recovered from a woman aged 40 to 55 with Graves' hyperthyroidism. CDR3 protein: CASSSSQGGETQYF. The CDR3 DNA follows: TGTGCCAGCAGCTCGTCACAGGGAGGAGAGACCCAGTACTTC.